Given below is one TCR beta chain in context. Its cognate antigen has yet to be identified. Nothing much larger sits one base from this clone, and base qualities are not available. The entry originates in a study of T cell responses to AZD1222 COVID-19 vaccine (dated by TCRdb to 2020 to 2023). At the level of the whole study: AZD1222 recipients given second doses at about 4 weeks or at about 12 weeks were pooled, since spike-specific TCR depth and breadth were not found to differ between the two schedules. A total of about 250 trial participants underwent TCR sequencing, of whom roughly 210 had received two doses of AZD1222 and approximately 26 had received two doses of the MenACWY control vaccine. Trial participants were enrolled by age into subgroups of 18-55, 56-69 and 70-plus years, and approximately 150, 30 and 60 TCR-sequenced participants, respectively, were included in these subgroups.

The research as a whole found: After two AZD1222 doses, spike-specific TCR breadth and depth were significantly higher than at day 0 and than in MenACWY recipients. Only a handful of AZD1222 recipients were SARS-CoV-2 seropositive at baseline, limiting conclusions about previously exposed vaccinees. Most participants were white British and females outnumbered males, and the authors suggested that clonal diversity may have been underestimated. Nearly half of unique spike-specific TCRs reportedly recognized epitopes outside regions mutated in the B.1.351 and B.1.1.7 variants. The 56-69-year group was small, and its depth increase did not reach significance, likely because of low power. No day 14 peak-response samples were available, so repertoires were characterized only after the peak T cell response. Vaccine-associated CD4 TCRs spanned the whole spike protein, with dominant responses in regions 160-218 and 743-854.

Taken with the paper, the label for time point translates to: baseline before first vaccination. Vaccinee samples came from UK trials COV001 and COV002, including a single-blind randomized controlled phase 2/3 trial of AZD1222 (ChAdOx1 nCoV-19) in healthy adults. Trial participant PBMC samples were collected at day 0 and day 28 after the second dose for TCRbeta chain sequencing. Its CDR3 holds 13 amino acids, cysteine through phenylalanine. Only the CDR3 DNA stays, 39 bases, in frame from base 1. CDR1 and CDR2 are read off the germline V gene (reference sequence) as SGHNT and YYREEE. V lost 4 bases and J lost 5 bases; the stretch between them is 12 bases long. The CDR3 regions of human TCRbeta chains were analyzed by immunosequencing. For the original study's pipeline: Repertoire TCRs were matched against a reference library of SARS-CoV-2-specific TCRs generated with the MIRA antigen-specificity platform. Breadth was defined as the fraction of unique TCRs that were SARS-CoV-2-associated. Depth was defined as the fraction of total T cells that were SARS-CoV-2-associated. Using the MIRA data, each spike-specific TCR was assigned both to the spike region to which the TCR was reactive and to a CD4 or CD8 class. Log10-transformed breadth and depth values were compared by one-way ANOVA with Sidak's multiple comparisons tests. TCRdb took this table from immuneACCESS and kept in-frame rearrangements with V and J called. Such tables lack part of the clones; where checked against another copy, unresolved V genes explain under half of the gap, and the rest is unexplained. The V and J calls and the clone size are those of that table, but D and trimming were determined from the DNA. The sample data list 85,000 to 130,000 clones, and about 88% of these were observed just once. The top ten clonotypes cover 16% of the sample.

The sequence was collected from an adult in good health. The sample in question was peripheral blood, obtained on day 0 of AZD1222 vaccination. The rearranged chain carries TRBV5-4 and TRBJ1-1; 6 matching bases give a weak D call of TRBD1. The CDR3 corresponds to CASSTTGGTEAFF. The DNA is TGTGCCAGCAGCACGACAGGAGGAACTGAAGCTTTCTTT.